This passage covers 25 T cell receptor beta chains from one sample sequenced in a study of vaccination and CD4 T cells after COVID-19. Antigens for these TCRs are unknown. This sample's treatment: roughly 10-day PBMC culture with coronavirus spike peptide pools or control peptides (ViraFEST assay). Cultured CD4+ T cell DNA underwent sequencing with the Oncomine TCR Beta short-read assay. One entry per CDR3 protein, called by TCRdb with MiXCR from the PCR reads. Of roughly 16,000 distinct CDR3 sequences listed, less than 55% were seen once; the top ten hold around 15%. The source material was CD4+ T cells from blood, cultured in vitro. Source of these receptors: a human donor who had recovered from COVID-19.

CDR3 sequence reads: CASSLSAQGVYGYTF. DNA of the CDR3: TGTGCCAGCAGCTTATCGGCCCAGGGTGTATATGGCTACACCTTC. V usage is TRBV7-9 and J usage is TRBJ1-2; D is possibly TRBD1 (5 bases). This CDR3 contains 15 residues. Deletions cut 2 bases from V and 5 bases from J, with 15 bases between. Germline CDR1 reads SEHNR; CDR2 reads FQNEAQ (reference sequence). Full variable domain (remainder filled in from reference TRBV7-9 and TRBJ1-2): DTGVSQNPRHKITKRGQNVTFRCDPISEHNRLYWYRQTLGQGPEFLTYFQNEAQLEKSRLLSDRFSAERPKGSFSTLEIQRTEQGDSAMYLCASSLSAQGVYGYTFGSGTRLTVV.

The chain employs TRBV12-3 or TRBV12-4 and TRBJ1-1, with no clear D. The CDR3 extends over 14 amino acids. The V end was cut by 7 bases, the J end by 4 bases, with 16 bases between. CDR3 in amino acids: CASISRPEATEAFF. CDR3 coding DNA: TGTGCCAGCATCTCCCGCCCCGAGGCCACTGAAGCTTTCTTT.

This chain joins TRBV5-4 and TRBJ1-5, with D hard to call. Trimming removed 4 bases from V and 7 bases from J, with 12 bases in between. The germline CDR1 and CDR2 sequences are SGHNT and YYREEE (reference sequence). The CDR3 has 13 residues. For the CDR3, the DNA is TGTGCCAGCAGCCCCCAGCCAGGCCAGCCCCAGCATTTT. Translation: CASSPQPGQPQHF. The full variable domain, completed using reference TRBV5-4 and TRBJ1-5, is ETGVTQSPTHLIKTRGQQVTLRCSSQSGHNTVSWYQQALGQGPQFIFQYYREEENGRGNFPPRFSGLQFPNYSSELNVNALELDDSALYLCASSPQPGQPQHFGDGTRLSIL.

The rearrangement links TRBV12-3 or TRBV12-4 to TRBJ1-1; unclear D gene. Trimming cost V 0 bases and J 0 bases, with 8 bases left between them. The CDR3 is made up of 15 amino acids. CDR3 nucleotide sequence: TGTGCCAGCAGTTTAGCGCGGACGGTGAACACTGAAGCTTTCTTT. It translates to CASSLARTVNTEAFF.

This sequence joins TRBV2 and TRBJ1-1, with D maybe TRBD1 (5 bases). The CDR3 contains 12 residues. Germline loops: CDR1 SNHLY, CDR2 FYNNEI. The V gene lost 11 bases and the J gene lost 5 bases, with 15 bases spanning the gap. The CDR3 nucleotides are TGTGCCTCAGGGACCCTTGGGACTGAAGCTTTCTTT. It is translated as CASGTLGTEAFF.

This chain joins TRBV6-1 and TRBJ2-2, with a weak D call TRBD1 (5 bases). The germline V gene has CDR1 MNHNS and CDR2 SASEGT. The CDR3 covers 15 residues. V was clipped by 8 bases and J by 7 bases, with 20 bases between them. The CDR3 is CASYDGLQGGGELFF. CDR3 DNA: TGTGCCAGCTACGACGGTTTGCAGGGCGGCGGGGAGCTGTTTTTT.

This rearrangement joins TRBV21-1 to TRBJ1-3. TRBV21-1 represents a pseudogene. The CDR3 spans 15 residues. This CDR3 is CASRMGSSSGNTIYF. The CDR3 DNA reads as TGTGCCAGCAGAATGGGTAGTTCCTCTGGAAACACCATATATTTT.

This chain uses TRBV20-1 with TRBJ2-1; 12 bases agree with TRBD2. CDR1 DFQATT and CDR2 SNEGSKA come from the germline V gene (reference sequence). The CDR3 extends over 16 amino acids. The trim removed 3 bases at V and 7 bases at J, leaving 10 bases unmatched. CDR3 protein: CSARETSGRGVNEQFF. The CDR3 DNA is TGCAGTGCTAGGGAGACTAGCGGGAGAGGAGTAAATGAGCAGTTCTTC.

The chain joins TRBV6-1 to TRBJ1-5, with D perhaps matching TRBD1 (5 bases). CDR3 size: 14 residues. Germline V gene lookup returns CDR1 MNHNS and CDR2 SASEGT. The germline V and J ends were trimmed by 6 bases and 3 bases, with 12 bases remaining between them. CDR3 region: CASRPGQANQPQHF. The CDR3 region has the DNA TGTGCCAGCAGGCCAGGACAAGCCAATCAGCCCCAGCATTTT.

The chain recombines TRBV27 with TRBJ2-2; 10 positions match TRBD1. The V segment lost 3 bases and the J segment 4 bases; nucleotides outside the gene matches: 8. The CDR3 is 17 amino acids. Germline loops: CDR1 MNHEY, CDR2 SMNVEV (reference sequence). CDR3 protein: CASSFNPGQGSTGELFF. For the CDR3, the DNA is TGTGCCAGCAGTTTTAATCCGGGACAGGGGAGCACCGGGGAGCTGTTTTTT.

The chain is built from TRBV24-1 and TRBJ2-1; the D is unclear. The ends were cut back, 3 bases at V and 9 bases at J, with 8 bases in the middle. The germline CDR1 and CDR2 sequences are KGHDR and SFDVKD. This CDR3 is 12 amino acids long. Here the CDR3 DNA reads TGTGCCACCAGTGATGGGCCGGGTGAGCAGTTCTTC. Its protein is CATSDGPGEQFF.

CDR3 in amino acids: CSAPDQGVMAFF. CDR3 nucleotides: TGCAGTGCGCCGGATCAGGGGGTGATGGCTTTCTTT. The J gene is TRBJ1-1, the V gene TRBV20-1; TRBD1 matches 7 bases. From germline, CDR1 is DFQATT and CDR2 SNEGSKA (reference sequence). CDR3 length: 12 residues. Trimming took 6 bases from V and 11 from J; bases not matched to a gene: 12.

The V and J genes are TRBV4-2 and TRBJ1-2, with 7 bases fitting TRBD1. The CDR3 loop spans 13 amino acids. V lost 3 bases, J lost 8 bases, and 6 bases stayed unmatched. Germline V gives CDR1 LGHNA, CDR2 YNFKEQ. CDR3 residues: CASSQTGWAGYTF. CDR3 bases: TGTGCCAGCAGCCAGACAGGGTGGGCGGGCTACACCTTC.

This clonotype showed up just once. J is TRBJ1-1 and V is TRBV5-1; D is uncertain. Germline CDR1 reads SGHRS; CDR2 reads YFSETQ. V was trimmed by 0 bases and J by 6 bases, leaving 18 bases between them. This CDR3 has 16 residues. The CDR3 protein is CASSLDPDRQRAEAFF. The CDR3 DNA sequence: TGCGCCAGCAGCTTGGACCCTGATCGACAAAGGGCTGAAGCTTTCTTT.

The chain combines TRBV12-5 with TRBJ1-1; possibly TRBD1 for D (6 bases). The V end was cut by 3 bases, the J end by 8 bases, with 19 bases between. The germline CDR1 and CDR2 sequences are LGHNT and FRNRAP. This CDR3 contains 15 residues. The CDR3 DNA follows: TGTGCTAGTGGTTTATCGACAGGAGGTTATTCGGAAGCTTTCTTT. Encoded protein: CASGLSTGGYSEAFF.

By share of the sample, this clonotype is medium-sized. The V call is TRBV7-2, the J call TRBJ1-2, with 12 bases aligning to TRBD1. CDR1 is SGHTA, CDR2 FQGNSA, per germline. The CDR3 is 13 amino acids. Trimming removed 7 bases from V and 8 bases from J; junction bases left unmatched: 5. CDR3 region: CASTRDRGLGYTF. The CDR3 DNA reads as TGTGCCAGCACCCGGGACAGGGGGCTCGGCTACACCTTC.

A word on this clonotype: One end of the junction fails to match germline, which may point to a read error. This CDR3 is CGVEGGVGELFF. The CDR3 coding sequence is TGCGGCGTGGAGGGCGGAGTTGGGGAGCTGTTTTTT. V usage is TRBV29-1 and J usage is TRBJ2-2; TRBD2 is a possible D gene (6 bases). The CDR3 contains 12 residues. From germline, CDR1 is SQVTM and CDR2 ANQGSEA.

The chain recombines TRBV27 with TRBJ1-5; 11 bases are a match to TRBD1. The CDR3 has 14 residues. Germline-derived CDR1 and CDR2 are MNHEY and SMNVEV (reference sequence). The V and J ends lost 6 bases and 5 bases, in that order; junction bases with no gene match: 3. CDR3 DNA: TGTGCCAGCAGAGGACAGGGGGCGTATCAGCCCCAGCATTTT. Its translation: CASRGQGAYQPQHF.

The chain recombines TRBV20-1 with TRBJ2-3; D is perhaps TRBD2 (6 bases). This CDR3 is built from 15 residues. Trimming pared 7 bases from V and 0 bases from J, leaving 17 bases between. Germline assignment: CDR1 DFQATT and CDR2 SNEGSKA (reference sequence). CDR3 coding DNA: TGCAGTGTTCGGGGACTCCCCTATAGCACAGATACGCAGTATTTT. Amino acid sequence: CSVRGLPYSTDTQYF.

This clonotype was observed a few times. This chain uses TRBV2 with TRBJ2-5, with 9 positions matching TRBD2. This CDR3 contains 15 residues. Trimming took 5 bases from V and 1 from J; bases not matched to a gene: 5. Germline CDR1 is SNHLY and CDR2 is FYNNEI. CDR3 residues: CASSFLAGRQETQYF. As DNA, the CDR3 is TGTGCCAGCAGTTTCCTAGCGGGACGCCAAGAGACCCAGTACTTC.

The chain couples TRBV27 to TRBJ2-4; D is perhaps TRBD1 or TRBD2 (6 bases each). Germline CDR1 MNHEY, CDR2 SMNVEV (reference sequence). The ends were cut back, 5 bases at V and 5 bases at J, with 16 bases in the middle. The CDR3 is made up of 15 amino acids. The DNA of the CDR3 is TGTGCCAGCAGTCTACGGAGGGGGGACGAAAACATTCAGTACTTC. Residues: CASSLRRGDENIQYF.

The CDR3: CASSPGGQGSTEAFF. The CDR3 region has the DNA TGTGCCAGCAGCCCAGGGGGACAGGGGAGCACTGAAGCTTTCTTT. V is TRBV9 and J is TRBJ1-1, with TRBD1 identical over 10 bases. V lost 4 bases, J lost 4 bases, and 7 bases stayed unmatched. CDR1 is SGDLS, CDR2 YYNGEE, per germline. The CDR3 spans 15 residues.

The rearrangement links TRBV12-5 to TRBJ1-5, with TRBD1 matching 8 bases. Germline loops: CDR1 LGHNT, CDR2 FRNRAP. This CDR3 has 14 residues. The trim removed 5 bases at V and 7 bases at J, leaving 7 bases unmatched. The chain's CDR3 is CASGIDRGRQPQHF. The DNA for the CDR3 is TGTGCTAGTGGTATCGACAGGGGCCGCCAGCCCCAGCATTTT.

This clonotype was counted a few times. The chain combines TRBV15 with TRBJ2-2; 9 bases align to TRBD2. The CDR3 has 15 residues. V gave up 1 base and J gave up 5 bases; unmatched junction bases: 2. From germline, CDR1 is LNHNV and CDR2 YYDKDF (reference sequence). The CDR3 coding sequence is TGTGCCACCAGCAGAGGGCTAGCGGGGACCGGGGAGCTGTTTTTT. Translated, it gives CATSRGLAGTGELFF.

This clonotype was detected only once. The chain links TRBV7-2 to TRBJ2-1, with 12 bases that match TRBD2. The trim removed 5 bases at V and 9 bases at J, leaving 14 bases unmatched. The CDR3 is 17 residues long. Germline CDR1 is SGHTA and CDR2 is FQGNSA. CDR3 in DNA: TGTGCCAGCAGCCCAGGGTCTAGCGGGAGGGCCGGTAGTGAGCAGTTCTTC. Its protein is CASSPGSSGRAGSEQFF.